This T cell receptor (beta chain) stems from a study of blood T cell repertoires in COVID-19. The overall study: Italy, Spain and the United States were the sources of the convalescent and acute COVID-19 samples. Sources were T cells, B-cell-depleted T cells, or PBMCs; the material itself was cDNA or gDNA.

Original processing methods: Researchers report that nucleated cell counts were estimated from reference gene primer amplification. Clones were sequenced by immunoSEQ multiplex PCR, and TCRdb holds only the in-frame ones, with some missing. The V and J calls and the clone size are those of that table, but D and trimming were determined from the DNA. The table records under 45,000 clones, 70% to 90% of them present only once. J was trimmed by 5 bases and V by 7 bases; bases with no gene match: 2. CDR1 is DFQATT and CDR2 is SNEGSKA in the germline V gene (reference sequence). The length of the CDR3 is 11 residues. This clone has only a few counts.

This sequence originates from a man in his 60s with acute or convalescent COVID-19. The chain carries TRBV20-1 and TRBJ2-7; 10 bases match TRBD1. Sequencing was carried out using peripheral blood. The CDR3 region has the DNA TGCAGTGGGACAGGGGGAAACGAGCAGTACTTC. Residues: CSGTGGNEQYF.